This T cell receptor beta chain was sequenced for a study of T cells after yellow fever vaccination (dated by TCRdb to about 2019). For the wider study: Libraries from fractions with low cell numbers were prepared with the SMART-Seq v4 Ultra Low Input RNA kit. To follow T-cell clones before and after primary and booster YFV17D yellow fever vaccination, bulk TCR alpha and beta repertoires were sequenced over time. Two healthy male donors, one aged 18 to 30 and one aged 30 to 40 years, made up the cohort. Bulk PBMC replicates and cell subsets were isolated from blood drawn at multiple timepoints before and after both primary and secondary immunization.

TCR cDNA was made using 5'RACE template switching, a step that added a universal primer site and unique molecular identifiers. cDNA synthesis was primed from both the TCR alpha and TCR beta constant segments. Two PCR steps were used to amplify libraries, with sample barcodes and sequencing adapters being added in the second step. Sequencing of libraries was done on Illumina HiSeq 2500 (2x100 bp) or NovaSeq (2x150 bp). Per the source publication's procedure: Demultiplexing of reads and collapsing into UMI consensus sequences were performed with MIGEC, and V(D)J alignment was carried out with MiXCR. Using edgeR on replicate PBMC samples, clonotypes were called vaccine-responding if FDR was below 0.01 and the log2 fold change was above 5 up to day 15. CD4 or CD8 identity was assigned to each bulk clonotype according to whether the clonotype was present at higher abundance in the sequenced CD4 repertoire or the sequenced CD8 repertoire. Using fastp trimming at Q25 and MiXCR clonotype assembly, TCRdb reanalyzed the public sequencing data and kept in-frame beta chains. Merged by CDR3 protein, the rows form single entries marked with the most common genes and DNA. TCRdb's processing, not the authors', yielded these V and J calls. The sample table lists approximately 550,000 distinct CDR3 sequences, roughly 19% of them with a count of one. The ten largest clones add up to roughly an eighth of the sample.

Broad study findings and their caveats: Compared with the primary T-cell response, the secondary T-cell response was faster but weaker, reaching its peak on day 5 rather than on day 15. FACS-sorted repertoires could contain abundant contaminating clonotypes from the bulk population, so computational filtering was required. After the booster, most of the clones that had expanded following primary vaccination were detected again (roughly 97% of CD4 and roughly 90% of CD8), which suggests that memory was broadly maintained. Only a couple of donors were included in the study, so the extent to which the findings can be generalized is limited. A small share of clonotypes occurred in both CD4 and CD8 compartments, likely arising from convergent recombination.

Per the publication, the treatment or condition label means: live attenuated yellow fever vaccine strain. At each blood-draw timepoint, two biological replicates of bulk PBMCs were collected. A standard Ficoll-Paque protocol was used to isolate PBMCs from peripheral blood. TriZol was used to extract RNA from bulk PBMCs, CD4 and CD8 fractions, and dextramer-positive and dextramer-negative fractions. This clonotype has more than one count but fewer than ten. Its antigen has not been determined. Nothing much larger sits one base from this clone, and base qualities are not available. The starting material was PBMCs, obtained 15 days after the yellow fever booster vaccination. The clonotype originates from a man aged 30 to 39 who received the YFV17D yellow fever vaccine.

The nucleotide sequence reads as follows: TGTGCCACCATTGCGGACAGGGGGTACAATGAGCAGTTCTTC. This translates into CATIADRGYNEQFF. Here the chain combines TRBV15 and TRBJ2-1, with TRBD1 identical over 10 junction bases. The germline V end is reduced by 7 bases and the J end by 4 bases; junction bases left unmatched: 4. Its CDR3 holds 14 amino acids, cysteine through phenylalanine. CDR3 DNA is the only sequence kept; it has 42 bases, read in frame from the first base. For CDR1 and CDR2, the germline V gene (reference sequence) lists LNHNV and YYDKDF.